The clone carrying this T cell receptor beta chain was detected ten times or more. Its matching antigen is unknown. Time point specified: sample taken at primary tumor resection. The donor population consisted of approximately 70 patients with untreated, early-stage non-small cell lung cancer. From tumor, nontumor lung or frozen PBMC, whole RNA was taken unsorted for sequencing. From the 5' RACE reads, TCRdb called clonotypes with MiXCR, one entry per CDR3 protein. This table has tens of thousands of distinct CDR3 sequences, about 6.8% appearing once. This specimen comes from a study of spatial heterogeneity in lung cancer. About the study: Sequencing consistently turned up more beta-chain sequences than alpha-chain sequences.

Study-level findings and limits: Tumors with more nonsynonymous mutations had more expanded intratumoral alpha and beta TCRs. The estimate shows that only approximately 7% of tumor T cells were covered for alpha and around 13% for beta chains.

The germline V gene has CDR1 SEHNR and CDR2 FQNEAQ (reference sequence). The CDR3 covers 15 residues. Losses at the gene ends were 5 bases for V and 2 bases for J; bases not matched to a gene: 8. The sample was lung tumor tissue, taken at surgery. The source of this sequence is a male donor with early-stage non-small cell lung cancer. V and J are TRBV7-9 and TRBJ2-7, with 8 bases that match TRBD2. The CDR3 DNA sequence: TGTGCCAGCAGCCTTCAGCGGGGGCCCGCCTACGAGCAGTACTTC. It translates to CASSLQRGPAYEQYF.